One and the same sample provided the 29 T cell receptor beta chains below, sequenced in a study of OX40 agonist ivuxolimab in advanced cancers. The data were produced by immunoSEQ multiplex PCR, yet TCRdb's version contains in-frame clones alone and is incomplete. The sample lists over 30,000 clones, 70% to 85% occurring once. Here the sequenced sample was CD4+ or CD8+ T cells sorted from blood, taken in a trial of the OX40 agonist ivuxolimab. Source of these receptors: an adult with an advanced solid tumor such as melanoma, head and neck, liver or kidney cancer.

This CDR3 reads CASSPDGLVEDTQYF. CDR3 DNA: TGTGCCAGCAGCCCCGACGGATTGGTTGAAGATACGCAGTATTTT. The chain joins TRBV5-4 to TRBJ2-3; the D is unclear. V lost 4 bases and J lost 5, with 17 bases in between. CDR1 is SGHNT and CDR2 is YYREEE in the germline V gene (reference sequence). The length of the CDR3 is 15 residues.

This clone was recorded a few times. This chain uses TRBV4-3 with TRBJ1-1, with D perhaps matching TRBD1 (5 bases). Germline-derived CDR1 and CDR2 are LGHNA and YSLEER. The CDR3 contains 12 residues. Trimming pared 0 bases from V and 10 bases from J, leaving 9 bases between. The CDR3 spells CASSQEQGTAFF. The CDR3 DNA reads as TGCGCCAGCAGCCAAGAGCAGGGAACAGCTTTCTTT.

The genes are TRBV9 and TRBJ2-7; no clear D. The CDR3 is 13 amino acids. Per germline, CDR1 SGDLS and CDR2 YYNGEE. The germline V and J ends were trimmed by 0 bases and 3 bases, with 7 bases remaining between them. CDR3 residues: CASSVAGDYEQYF. CDR3 sequence (DNA): TGTGCCAGCAGCGTAGCTGGAGACTACGAGCAGTACTTC.

Only one count was recorded for this clone. CDR3 coding DNA: TGTGCCAGCAGTTCCAGACAGGCGTCGAACACTGAAGCTTTCTTT. Encoded protein: CASSSRQASNTEAFF. The genes are TRBV6-5 and TRBJ1-1, with D maybe TRBD1 (6 bases). CDR3 length: 15 residues. Germline CDR1 MNHEY, CDR2 SVGAGI. V was cut by 4 bases and J by 1 base, with 13 bases left in between.

This chain joins TRBV5-1 and TRBJ1-1; D is possibly TRBD1 (6 bases). Germline lookup yields CDR1 SGHRS and CDR2 YFSETQ. Trimming shortened V by 5 bases and J by 1 base, and 15 bases separated the two germline ends. The CDR3 totals 15 residues. CDR3 sequence (DNA): TGCGCCAGCAGACCCCTCATACAGGGGAACACTGAAGCTTTCTTT. It is translated as CASRPLIQGNTEAFF.

The V gene is TRBV7-8, the J gene TRBJ1-2; possibly TRBD1 for D (5 bases). Germline V lookup: CDR1 SGHVS, CDR2 FQNEAQ. Trimming took 1 base from V and 8 from J, leaving 14 bases between them. The CDR3 length is 14 residues. The CDR3 loop is CASSLEAGRGGYTF. The CDR3 DNA sequence: TGTGCCAGCAGCTTAGAGGCAGGGAGAGGCGGCTACACCTTC. Full variable domain (remainder filled in from reference TRBV7-8 and TRBJ1-2): GAGVSQSPRYKVAKRGQDVALRCDPISGHVSLFWYQQALGQGPEFLTYFQNEAQLDKSGLPSDRFFAERPEGSVSTLKIQRTQQEDSAVYLCASSLEAGRGGYTFGSGTRLTVV.

This chain uses TRBV6-5 with TRBJ2-3; 9 bases agree with TRBD2. The germline CDR1 and CDR2 sequences are MNHEY and SVGAGI. The CDR3 is 15 amino acids. V was clipped by 2 bases and J by 5 bases; unmatched bases: 5. Here the CDR3 DNA reads TGTGCCAGCAGTTACGTAGCGGGGGTCGGAGATACGCAGTATTTT. Residues: CASSYVAGVGDTQYF.

The chain uses TRBV10-3 and TRBJ1-6; 8 bases are a match to TRBD1. Germline CDR1 is ENHRY and CDR2 is SYGVKD. The CDR3 totals 15 residues. V trimming: 5 bases; J trimming: 12 bases; junction bases outside the gene matches: 12. This chain's CDR3 is CAISPDRDNGLPLHF. CDR3 nucleotide sequence: TGTGCCATCAGTCCGGACAGGGATAATGGGTTACCCCTCCACTTT.

The genes are TRBV19 and TRBJ2-2; 7 nucleotides line up with TRBD1. The length of the CDR3 is 14 residues. Trimming took 5 bases from V and 6 from J; bases not matched to a gene: 6. Germline-derived CDR1 and CDR2 are LNHDA and SQIVND (reference sequence). In DNA, the CDR3 is TGTGCCAGTAGTGAGACAGGGATGGCCGGGGAGCTGTTTTTT. It specifies CASSETGMAGELFF. Full variable domain (outside the CDR3, taken from reference TRBV19 and TRBJ2-2): DGGITQSPKYLFRKEGQNVTLSCEQNLNHDAMYWYRQDPGQGLRLIYYSQIVNDFQKGDIAEGYSVSREKKESFPLTVTSAQKNPTAFYLCASSETGMAGELFFGEGSRLTVL.

This chain links TRBV11-3 with TRBJ2-7, with a possible D match to TRBD1 (5 bases). Germline-derived CDR1 and CDR2 are SGHNT and YENEEA. V lost 5 bases and J 6 bases, leaving 14 bases between the germline ends. The CDR3 covers 13 residues. CDR3 coding DNA: TGTGCCAGCAGCCGCGACAGTCTCGGCGAGCAGTACTTC. Translated: CASSRDSLGEQYF.

CDR3 protein: CASSVGSSGVGDTQYF. The CDR3 nucleotides read TGTGCCAGCAGCGTAGGGTCTAGCGGGGTAGGGGATACGCAGTATTTT. The chain joins TRBV9 to TRBJ2-3; TRBD2 aligns across 9 bases. Germline CDR1 reads SGDLS; CDR2 reads YYNGEE. Trimming cost V 0 bases and J 6 bases; bases outside gene matches: 8. The CDR3 sequence is 16 residues long. Supplemented by reference TRBV9 and TRBJ2-3, the full variable domain reads DSGVTQTPKHLITATGQRVTLRCSPRSGDLSVYWYQQSLDQGLQFLIQYYNGEERAKGNILERFSAQQFPDLHSELNLSSLELGDSALYFCASSVGSSGVGDTQYFGPGTRLTVL.

This chain links TRBV6-5 with TRBJ1-5; the D is unclear. Germline CDR1 and CDR2: MNHEY and SVGAGI. CDR3 length equals 14 residues. Between the trimmed V and J ends, which lost 6 bases and 5 bases, there was a span of 14 bases. CDR3 coding DNA: TGTGCCAGCAGACCCTTTAGTGTCCATCAGCCCCAGCATTTT. It codes for CASRPFSVHQPQHF.

This clone is medium-sized (0.01 to 0.1%) by share. This chain uses TRBV6-5 with TRBJ2-7; the match to TRBD1 covers 10 bases. Germline values: CDR1 MNHEY, CDR2 SVGAGI. V shed 6 bases and J 3 bases; nucleotides not matched to a gene: 5. The CDR3 runs to 14 residues. CDR3 sequence: CASRPGQGFYEQYF. Written as DNA, the CDR3 is TGTGCCAGCAGACCGGGACAGGGGTTCTACGAGCAGTACTTC.

The chain has TRBV6-1 and TRBJ1-2, with 9 bases that match TRBD1. Germline V gene lookup returns CDR1 MNHNS and CDR2 SASEGT. Losses at the gene ends were 5 bases for V and 4 bases for J; bases not matched to a gene: 5. The CDR3 runs 14 residues. CDR3 in amino acids: CASSPGQGFYGYTF. CDR3 sequence (DNA): TGTGCCAGCAGTCCGGGACAGGGATTCTATGGCTACACCTTC.

This clone was seen just once. Here the CDR3 reads CASSQAANTDTQYF. CDR3 DNA sequence: TGCGCCAGCAGCCAAGCAGCCAACACAGATACGCAGTATTTT. The chain employs TRBV4-3 and TRBJ2-3; unclear D gene. Trimming left V 1 base short and J 2 bases short, with 7 bases between. Germline CDR1 and CDR2: LGHNA and YSLEER. This CDR3 is built from 14 residues.

The chain recombines TRBV6-1 with TRBJ2-5; D gene uncertain. Germline V gene data show CDR1 as MNHNS and CDR2 as SASEGT. This CDR3 contains 12 residues. V was clipped by 8 bases and J by 1 base, with 8 bases between them. In DNA form, the CDR3 reads TGTGCCAGCGCAAGGGTCCAAGAGACCCAGTACTTC. It yields the protein CASARVQETQYF.

This chain links TRBV25-1 with TRBJ2-7; D not certain. The germline gives CDR1 MGHDK, CDR2 SYGVNS. The V and J ends lost 6 bases and 2 bases respectively, with 11 bases between them. This CDR3 comprises 13 residues. The CDR3 DNA reads as TGTGCCAGCAGACAGACCGATACCTACGAGCAGTACTTC. Translated: CASRQTDTYEQYF.

The chain carries TRBV6-4 and TRBJ1-1; TRBD1 matches 9 bases. The CDR3 extends over 15 amino acids. Germline trimming cut 4 bases from V and 4 bases from J; bases unmatched to any gene: 7. Germline assignment: CDR1 MRHNA and CDR2 SNTAGT. In nucleotides, the CDR3 is TGTGCCAGCAGTGTTAACAGGGGGCGGGTCACTGAAGCTTTCTTT. Translation: CASSVNRGRVTEAFF.

The chain joins TRBV6-5 to TRBJ2-3; perhaps TRBD2 as D (6 bases). The CDR3 contains 15 residues. V was cut by 7 bases and J by 5 bases, with 19 bases left in between. Germline V gives CDR1 MNHEY, CDR2 SVGAGI. The CDR3: CASIFGLQMKDTQYF. The CDR3 nucleotides are TGTGCCAGCATTTTCGGACTACAGATGAAAGATACGCAGTATTTT.

V and J are TRBV5-6 and TRBJ2-7; 7 bases line up with TRBD2. Per germline, CDR1 SGHDT and CDR2 YYEEEE. V trimming: 0 bases; J trimming: 6 bases; junction bases outside the gene matches: 9. This CDR3 spans 15 amino acids. The DNA of the CDR3 is TGTGCCAGCAGCTTGGGATCCTCGGGCGGGGGCGAGCAGTACTTC. Amino acids: CASSLGSSGGGEQYF.

This clone appeared a single time. The chain links TRBV4-2 to TRBJ2-3, with D perhaps TRBD1 (5 bases). Germline V gene data show CDR1 as LGHNA and CDR2 as YNFKEQ. V lost 2 bases and J lost 4, with 13 bases in between. This CDR3 is 15 amino acids long. The CDR3 loop reads CASSQTFSRADTQYF. DNA of the CDR3: TGTGCCAGCAGCCAAACCTTCTCCAGGGCAGATACGCAGTATTTT.

J is TRBJ2-1 and V is TRBV7-9; D perhaps matches TRBD2 (7 bases). Per germline, CDR1 SEHNR and CDR2 FQNEAQ (reference sequence). The V gene lost 1 base and the J gene lost 5 bases, with 15 bases spanning the gap. CDR3 length: 16 residues. In DNA, the CDR3 is TGTGCCAGCAGCTTAGGGTCGGGGGGCTTTAACAATGAGCAGTTCTTC. The encoded protein is CASSLGSGGFNNEQFF.

V is TRBV5-4 and J is TRBJ2-1, with TRBD2 identical over 9 bases. J was trimmed by 3 bases and V by 3 bases; bases with no gene match: 7. The CDR3 runs to 16 residues. CDR1 SGHNT and CDR2 YYREEE come from the germline V gene (reference sequence). Written as DNA, the CDR3 is TGTGCCAGCAGCTCCCAGACTAGCGGAGGCTACAATGAGCAGTTCTTC. Translating it yields CASSSQTSGGYNEQFF.

The V gene is TRBV7-9, the J gene TRBJ2-1; D unresolved. Trimming removed 4 bases from V and 4 bases from J, with 17 bases in between. The CDR3 totals 16 residues. Per the germline V gene, CDR1 is SEHNR and CDR2 is FQNEAQ (reference sequence). CDR3 loop: CASSSRRVGLYNEQFF. CDR3 DNA sequence: TGTGCCAGCAGCTCTAGACGGGTGGGCTTGTACAATGAGCAGTTCTTC.

This chain uses TRBV5-1 with TRBJ2-3; 11 bases are shared with TRBD2. Losses at the gene ends were 1 base for V and 3 bases for J; bases not matched to a gene: 4. Germline V CDR1 and CDR2: SGHRS, YFSETQ. The CDR3 runs to 16 residues. The CDR3 DNA reads as TGCGCCAGCAGCTTGATGACTAGCGGGGCTACAGATACGCAGTATTTT. Its translation: CASSLMTSGATDTQYF.

CDR3 protein: CASSLQSSGGDHEQYF. DNA of the CDR3: TGTGCCAGCAGCCTCCAATCTAGCGGGGGGGACCACGAGCAGTACTTC. The chain joins TRBV7-9 to TRBJ2-7; TRBD2 agrees at 12 bases. Looked up from germline, CDR1 is SEHNR and CDR2 is FQNEAQ (reference sequence). CDR3 length: 16 residues. With V trimmed by 5 bases and J by 5 bases, 10 bases remained unmatched.

The chain links TRBV18 to TRBJ2-1, with D perhaps TRBD2 (7 bases). The ends were cut back, 2 bases at V and 0 bases at J, with 17 bases in the middle. This CDR3 is 18 amino acids long. CDR1 is KGHSH, CDR2 LQKENI, per germline. For the CDR3, the DNA is TGTGCCAGCTCACCATCGCCTGGGGGGGCCGGCTCCTACAATGAGCAGTTCTTC. Its translation is CASSPSPGGAGSYNEQFF.

This chain uses TRBV30 with TRBJ1-1; D is perhaps TRBD1 (6 bases). The CDR3 contains 18 residues. V dropped 3 bases and J dropped 3 bases, with 26 bases sitting between them. The germline V gene encodes CDR1 GTSNPN and CDR2 SVGIG (reference sequence). In nucleotides, the CDR3 is TGTGCCTGGAGACAATCGACACAGGGATTTCTACGGCACACTGAAGCTTTCTTT. This encodes CAWRQSTQGFLRHTEAFF.

This rearrangement joins TRBV6-6 to TRBJ1-1; D ambiguous. This CDR3 has 10 residues. Deletions cut 8 bases from V and 6 bases from J, with 7 bases between. The germline V gene encodes CDR1 MNHNY and CDR2 SVGAGI (reference sequence). Here the CDR3 DNA reads TGTGCCAGCGGAGTAGCTGAAGCTTTCTTT. Its protein is CASGVAEAFF.